These T cell receptor beta chains were read from a single sample in a study of blood T cell repertoires in COVID-19. The protocol was immunoSEQ multiplex PCR, while the TCRdb copy is restricted to in-frame clones and leaves out a portion. The sample consists of about 160,000 clones, approximately 85% of them appearing once. The sequenced sample consisted of peripheral blood. The receptor set was obtained from a man older than 75 with COVID-19, enrolled during active disease. The CDR3 runs from the conserved cysteine through the conserved F or W. Each record gives: CDR3 length, clone size, J gene, V gene, D gene, CDR3 protein, CDR3 DNA. A D gene is named only where the DNA matches it firmly. Size is stated for part of the rows, as once, few or many counts, or as a class when the clone is expanded.

len: 15; abundance: -; j_gene: TRBJ1-6; v_gene: TRBV19; d_gene: -; CDR3aa: CASSPRRTANSPLHF; CDR3nt: TGTGCCAGTAGTCCCCGGAGGACAGCAAATTCACCCCTCCACTTT
len: 16; abundance: -; j_gene: TRBJ2-5; v_gene: TRBV6-2/TRBV6-3; d_gene: -; CDR3aa: CASSYDRTKYQETQYF; CDR3nt: TGTGCCAGCAGTTACGATCGGACAAAGTACCAAGAGACCCAGTACTTC
len: 13; abundance: few; j_gene: TRBJ1-5; v_gene: TRBV3-1/TRBV3-2; d_gene: -; CDR3aa: CASSQRSNQPQHF; CDR3nt: TGTGCCAGCAGCCAGAGGAGCAATCAGCCCCAGCATTTT
len: 16; abundance: once; j_gene: TRBJ1-5; v_gene: TRBV4-1; d_gene: -; CDR3aa: CASSQDWTTSNQPQHF; CDR3nt: TGCGCCAGCAGCCAAGATTGGACAACTAGCAATCAGCCCCAGCATTTT
len: 15; abundance: -; j_gene: TRBJ1-1; v_gene: TRBV6-5; d_gene: -; CDR3aa: CASSYAWGGNTEAFF; CDR3nt: TGTGCCAGCAGTTATGCCTGGGGGGGGAACACTGAAGCTTTCTTT
len: 14; abundance: -; j_gene: TRBJ2-5; v_gene: TRBV6-5; d_gene: -; CDR3aa: CASIRAQGGETQYF; CDR3nt: TGTGCCAGCATTCGGGCCCAGGGGGGTGAGACCCAGTACTTC
len: 14; abundance: -; j_gene: TRBJ2-3; v_gene: TRBV6-5; d_gene: -; CDR3aa: CASKSGPSTDTQYF; CDR3nt: TGTGCCAGCAAGAGCGGACCTAGCACAGATACGCAGTATTTT
len: 13; abundance: -; j_gene: TRBJ2-3; v_gene: TRBV28; d_gene: -; CDR3aa: CATRDTYTDTQYF; CDR3nt: TGTGCCACCAGGGACACCTACACAGATACGCAGTATTTT
len: 15; abundance: -; j_gene: TRBJ2-5; v_gene: TRBV9; d_gene: TRBD2; CDR3aa: CASSVAGGIRETQYF; CDR3nt: TGTGCCAGCAGCGTAGCGGGGGGGATTAGGGAGACCCAGTACTTC
len: 12; abundance: -; j_gene: TRBJ1-3; v_gene: TRBV11-2; d_gene: -; CDR3aa: CASSSQGNTIYF; CDR3nt: TGTGCCAGCAGCTCCCAGGGAAACACCATATATTTT
len: 17; abundance: -; j_gene: TRBJ2-2; v_gene: TRBV21-1; d_gene: -; CDR3aa: CASRQTSGGPNTGELFF; CDR3nt: TGTGCCAGCAGACAGACTAGCGGGGGGCCGAACACCGGGGAGCTGTTTTTT
len: 16; abundance: -; j_gene: TRBJ2-1; v_gene: TRBV5-1; d_gene: TRBD2; CDR3aa: CASSPRGAGGPNEQFF; CDR3nt: TGCGCCAGCAGCCCTAGGGGAGCGGGGGGGCCGAATGAGCAGTTCTTC
len: 13; abundance: -; j_gene: TRBJ1-2; v_gene: TRBV3-1/TRBV3-2; d_gene: -; CDR3aa: CASSQGLFGGYTF; CDR3nt: TGTGCCAGCAGCCAAGGACTTTTCGGTGGCTACACCTTC
len: 14; abundance: -; j_gene: TRBJ2-7; v_gene: TRBV9; d_gene: -; CDR3aa: CASSVEGIPYEQYF; CDR3nt: TGTGCCAGCAGCGTAGAGGGGATCCCCTACGAGCAGTACTTC
len: 15; abundance: -; j_gene: TRBJ2-1; v_gene: TRBV11-3; d_gene: TRBD2; CDR3aa: CASSLAGGVYNEQFF; CDR3nt: TGTGCCAGCAGCTTAGCGGGGGGTGTCTACAATGAGCAGTTCTTC
len: 15; abundance: -; j_gene: TRBJ1-5; v_gene: TRBV2; d_gene: TRBD1; CDR3aa: CASTEEDRVNQPQHF; CDR3nt: TGTGCCAGCACCGAGGAGGACAGGGTCAATCAGCCCCAGCATTTT
len: 16; abundance: -; j_gene: TRBJ1-4; v_gene: TRBV11-2; d_gene: -; CDR3aa: CASSLEMAVVNEKLFF; CDR3nt: TGTGCCAGCAGCTTAGAGATGGCGGTGGTTAATGAAAAACTGTTTTTT
len: 12; abundance: -; j_gene: TRBJ1-1; v_gene: TRBV15; d_gene: -; CDR3aa: CATSSPGGLAFF; CDR3nt: TGTGCCACCAGCAGCCCGGGAGGCTTAGCTTTCTTT
len: 17; abundance: -; j_gene: TRBJ2-2; v_gene: TRBV24-1; d_gene: -; CDR3aa: CATSESQGIGKTGELFF; CDR3nt: TGTGCCACCAGTGAATCTCAGGGGATCGGTAAGACCGGGGAGCTGTTTTTT
len: 12; abundance: -; j_gene: TRBJ1-2; v_gene: TRBV9; d_gene: TRBD1; CDR3aa: CASSLTGGGYTF; CDR3nt: TGTGCCAGCAGCCTAACAGGGGGCGGCTACACCTTC
len: 11; abundance: -; j_gene: TRBJ1-5; v_gene: TRBV6-5; d_gene: -; CDR3aa: CAGGIHQPQHF; CDR3nt: TGTGCCGGAGGGATTCATCAGCCCCAGCATTTT
len: 13; abundance: -; j_gene: TRBJ1-2; v_gene: TRBV18; d_gene: -; CDR3aa: CASSSDSNYGYTF; CDR3nt: TGTGCCAGCTCATCGGACAGTAACTATGGCTACACCTTC
len: 18; abundance: -; j_gene: TRBJ2-5; v_gene: TRBV15; d_gene: TRBD1; CDR3aa: CATSVTPVTGGGQETQYF; CDR3nt: TGTGCCACCAGCGTGACTCCTGTGACAGGGGGAGGCCAAGAGACCCAGTACTTC
len: 12; abundance: -; j_gene: TRBJ1-1; v_gene: TRBV6-6; d_gene: -; CDR3aa: CASSPAGTEAFF; CDR3nt: TGTGCCAGCAGTCCCGCGGGTACTGAAGCTTTCTTT
len: 11; abundance: few; j_gene: TRBJ2-5; v_gene: TRBV20-1; d_gene: -; CDR3aa: CSAFSGETQYF; CDR3nt: TGCAGTGCGTTCTCCGGGGAGACCCAGTACTTC
len: 12; abundance: -; j_gene: TRBJ2-3; v_gene: TRBV6-6; d_gene: -; CDR3aa: CASSPGPDTQYF; CDR3nt: TGTGCCAGCAGCCCAGGGCCGGATACGCAGTATTTT
len: 15; abundance: -; j_gene: TRBJ1-2; v_gene: TRBV29-1; d_gene: -; CDR3aa: CSVELHGGGDHGYTF; CDR3nt: TGCAGCGTTGAACTGCACGGCGGCGGGGACCATGGCTACACCTTC
len: 15; abundance: -; j_gene: TRBJ2-1; v_gene: TRBV7-3; d_gene: -; CDR3aa: CASSRSGVPGNEQFF; CDR3nt: TGTGCCAGCAGCCGTTCGGGGGTCCCTGGGAATGAGCAGTTCTTC
len: 13; abundance: -; j_gene: TRBJ1-5; v_gene: TRBV6-2/TRBV6-3; d_gene: -; CDR3aa: CASTPSPNQPQHF; CDR3nt: TGTGCCAGCACCCCCTCCCCCAATCAGCCCCAGCATTTT
len: 13; abundance: -; j_gene: TRBJ2-1; v_gene: TRBV2; d_gene: TRBD1; CDR3aa: CASTWGQGDEQFF; CDR3nt: TGTGCCAGCACTTGGGGACAGGGGGATGAGCAGTTCTTC
len: 16; abundance: -; j_gene: TRBJ2-1; v_gene: TRBV28; d_gene: -; CDR3aa: CASTVTGGGAYNEQFF; CDR3nt: TGTGCCAGCACCGTGACCGGGGGAGGCGCCTACAATGAGCAGTTCTTC
len: 15; abundance: few; j_gene: TRBJ1-4; v_gene: TRBV5-1; d_gene: TRBD1; CDR3aa: CASSLGTGVPEKLFF; CDR3nt: TGCGCCAGCAGCTTAGGGACAGGGGTTCCGGAAAAACTGTTTTTT
len: 15; abundance: -; j_gene: TRBJ2-1; v_gene: TRBV4-1; d_gene: TRBD2; CDR3aa: CASSQLAGGTNEQFF; CDR3nt: TGCGCCAGCAGCCAGTTAGCGGGGGGGACCAATGAGCAGTTCTTC
len: 14; abundance: -; j_gene: TRBJ1-2; v_gene: TRBV5-4; d_gene: TRBD1; CDR3aa: CASSLGGQGNGYTF; CDR3nt: TGTGCCAGCAGCTTGGGGGGACAGGGTAACGGCTACACCTTC
len: 19; abundance: once; j_gene: TRBJ2-3; v_gene: TRBV7-9; d_gene: -; CDR3aa: CASSFTRGVRRSSTDTQYF; CDR3nt: TGTGCCAGCAGCTTCACTCGAGGAGTTAGGAGGTCTAGCACAGATACGCAGTATTTT
len: 14; abundance: -; j_gene: TRBJ2-2; v_gene: TRBV19; d_gene: -; CDR3aa: CASSIGVRAGELFF; CDR3nt: TGTGCCAGTAGTATAGGAGTCAGGGCCGGGGAGCTGTTTTTT
len: 17; abundance: -; j_gene: TRBJ1-2; v_gene: TRBV6-1; d_gene: -; CDR3aa: CASSEAGRGLGAYGYTF; CDR3nt: TGTGCCAGCAGTGAAGCCGGCAGGGGCCTTGGGGCCTATGGCTACACCTTC
len: 15; abundance: -; j_gene: TRBJ1-2; v_gene: TRBV5-6; d_gene: -; CDR3aa: CASSLVFFSNYGYTF; CDR3nt: TGTGCCAGCAGCTTGGTTTTCTTCTCTAACTATGGCTACACCTTC
len: 15; abundance: -; j_gene: TRBJ1-3; v_gene: TRBV10-3; d_gene: TRBD1; CDR3aa: CATGETGGYGNTIYF; CDR3nt: TGTGCCACCGGAGAGACAGGGGGTTATGGAAACACCATATATTTT
len: 19; abundance: -; j_gene: TRBJ1-6; v_gene: TRBV6-1; d_gene: TRBD1; CDR3aa: CASSARTGKGRNGHSPLHF; CDR3nt: TGTGCCAGCAGTGCCCGGACAGGGAAAGGAAGAAATGGGCATTCACCCCTCCACTTT
len: 14; abundance: -; j_gene: TRBJ1-2; v_gene: TRBV4-2; d_gene: TRBD1; CDR3aa: CASSPRTGSYGYTF; CDR3nt: TGTGCCAGCAGCCCACGGACAGGCTCCTATGGCTACACCTTC
len: 15; abundance: -; j_gene: TRBJ1-3; v_gene: TRBV19; d_gene: TRBD1; CDR3aa: CASSIAGDRGNTIYF; CDR3nt: TGTGCCAGTAGTATAGCTGGGGACAGGGGAAACACCATATATTTT
len: 15; abundance: once; j_gene: TRBJ2-3; v_gene: TRBV4-1; d_gene: TRBD1; CDR3aa: CASSLTGQSTDTQYF; CDR3nt: TGCGCCAGCAGCCTCACGGGACAGAGCACAGATACGCAGTATTTT
len: 15; abundance: -; j_gene: TRBJ1-3; v_gene: TRBV3-1/TRBV3-2; d_gene: TRBD1; CDR3aa: CASSPDRVAGNTIYF; CDR3nt: TGTGCCAGCAGCCCAGACAGGGTAGCTGGAAACACCATATATTTT
len: 15; abundance: -; j_gene: TRBJ2-7; v_gene: TRBV11-3; d_gene: TRBD2; CDR3aa: CASSSLRGGAYEQYF; CDR3nt: TGTGCCAGCAGCTCGCTGCGGGGGGGCGCTTACGAGCAGTACTTC
len: 12; abundance: once; j_gene: TRBJ1-1; v_gene: TRBV18; d_gene: -; CDR3aa: CASSPRGAEAFF; CDR3nt: TGTGCCAGCTCCCCCCGGGGGGCTGAAGCTTTCTTT
len: 13; abundance: -; j_gene: TRBJ1-2; v_gene: TRBV7-2; d_gene: -; CDR3aa: CASSLDSSYGYTF; CDR3nt: TGTGCCAGCAGCTTGGACAGCAGCTATGGCTACACCTTC
len: 13; abundance: once; j_gene: TRBJ1-2; v_gene: TRBV6-5; d_gene: -; CDR3aa: CASRDGLNYGYTF; CDR3nt: TGTGCCAGCAGGGACGGACTTAACTATGGCTACACCTTC
len: 15; abundance: -; j_gene: TRBJ1-1; v_gene: TRBV2; d_gene: TRBD1; CDR3aa: CASSENRGWTTEAFF; CDR3nt: TGTGCCAGCAGTGAAAACAGGGGGTGGACCACTGAAGCTTTCTTT
len: 15; abundance: few; j_gene: TRBJ2-1; v_gene: TRBV9; d_gene: TRBD2; CDR3aa: CASSAWGTSTIEQFF; CDR3nt: TGTGCCAGCAGCGCCTGGGGGACTAGTACAATTGAGCAGTTCTTC
len: 18; abundance: few; j_gene: TRBJ1-3; v_gene: TRBV4-1; d_gene: -; CDR3aa: CASSQEGGARTSGNTIYF; CDR3nt: TGCGCCAGCAGCCAAGAGGGAGGGGCCCGAACCTCTGGAAACACCATATATTTT
len: 18; abundance: once; j_gene: TRBJ2-6; v_gene: TRBV11-2; d_gene: TRBD2; CDR3aa: CASSSQTSGASGANVLTF; CDR3nt: TGTGCCAGCAGCTCTCAGACTAGCGGGGCCTCTGGGGCCAACGTCCTGACTTTC
len: 15; abundance: -; j_gene: TRBJ2-7; v_gene: TRBV9; d_gene: TRBD1; CDR3aa: CASSVAGQGFDEQYF; CDR3nt: TGTGCCAGCAGCGTGGCGGGACAGGGATTCGACGAGCAGTACTTC
len: 18; abundance: -; j_gene: TRBJ1-1; v_gene: TRBV10-3; d_gene: TRBD1; CDR3aa: CAISDRGRESGGNTEAFF; CDR3nt: TGTGCCATCAGTGACAGGGGCAGGGAATCAGGGGGAAACACTGAAGCTTTCTTT
len: 17; abundance: -; j_gene: TRBJ2-1; v_gene: TRBV10-3; d_gene: TRBD2; CDR3aa: CAISLGLAGAMGGEQFF; CDR3nt: TGTGCCATCAGTCTGGGACTAGCGGGGGCCATGGGGGGTGAGCAGTTCTTC